The 2 T cell receptor beta chains below were found in one sample sequenced in a study of blood T cell repertoires in COVID-19. The repertoire was sequenced with immunoSEQ multiplex PCR; TCRdb's copy has only in-frame clones and lacks some. The profile shows 250,000 to 350,000 clones, around 89% of them singletons. The specimen was PBMCs or T cells enriched from blood (not recorded which). These receptors came from a woman under 30 with acute COVID-19.

The V call is TRBV28, the J call TRBJ1-2, with 7 nucleotides matching TRBD1. CDR1 is MDHEN and CDR2 is SYDVKM in the germline V gene. The ends lost 4 bases at V and 2 bases at J; junction bases unmatched: 7. CDR3 length equals 15 residues. The CDR3 DNA follows: TGTGCCAGCAGTTCGGCCGACAGGGCGAACTATGGCTACACCTTC. Amino acid sequence: CASSSADRANYGYTF.

The CDR3 sequence: CASSPGTSGSRTGELFF. As DNA, the CDR3 is TGCGCCAGCAGCCCCGGGACTAGCGGGAGTCGCACCGGGGAGCTGTTTTTT. The gene calls are TRBV5-1 and TRBJ2-2, with 14 bases lining up with TRBD2. Germline CDR1 SGHRS, CDR2 YFSETQ. CDR3 length: 17 amino acids. The V gene end was trimmed by 4 bases and the J gene end by 4 bases; junction bases not matched to a gene: 6.